This entry describes one T cell receptor beta chain. This CDR3 spans 15 amino acids. Trimming shortened V by 3 bases and J by 8 bases, and 16 bases separated the two germline ends. Germline-derived CDR1 and CDR2 are MNHNS and SASEGT. The source of the sample is a study of blood T cell repertoires in COVID-19. About the research overall: PBMCs, B-cell-depleted T cells, or T cells were the source of the cDNA or gDNA that made up the material.

The data were produced by immunoSEQ multiplex PCR, yet TCRdb's version contains in-frame clones alone and is incomplete. Among about 59,000 clones listed, roughly 91% were seen once. The chain has TRBV6-1 and TRBJ1-4; no clear D gene. Sequencing was performed on peripheral blood. The receptor was derived from a human donor in a cohort sampled during active COVID-19. As DNA, the CDR3 is TGTGCCAGCAGTGAGCAACGAGGAATAGAAGAAAAACTGTTTTTT. Its translation is CASSEQRGIEEKLFF.